Below are 11 T cell receptor beta chains sequenced from a single sample in a study of blood T cell repertoires in COVID-19 (dated by TCRdb to 2018 to 2020). Library preparation used the immunoSEQ multiplex PCR assay. Imported from immuneACCESS, the table was reduced by TCRdb to in-frame sequences with V and J called. These copies leave out some clones; in studies compared against another copy, an unresolved V gene accounts for under half, and the cause of the remainder is not known. The sample table holds 120,000 or so clones, of which 60% to 80% were seen once. The leading ten clones occupy over 4.5% of the sample. The sample taken for sequencing was peripheral blood. These receptors were obtained from a man in his 60s with acute or convalescent COVID-19.

This clone was observed once. V and J are TRBV2 and TRBJ1-5; perhaps TRBD1 as D (6 bases). The V gene lost 8 bases and the J gene lost 7 bases, with 18 bases spanning the gap. Germline V gene lookup returns CDR1 SNHLY and CDR2 FYNNEI. The CDR3 covers 14 residues. The CDR3 DNA is TGTGCCAGCCTCGCCGGACAGAACGGGCAGCCCCAGCATTTT. Translation gives CASLAGQNGQPQHF.

The chain combines TRBV5-1 with TRBJ1-5; 7 bases are shared with TRBD1. Germline V CDR1 and CDR2: SGHRS, YFSETQ. CDR3 size: 14 residues. V lost 4 bases to trimming and J lost 6 bases; unmatched junction nucleotides: 7. The CDR3 region has the DNA TGCGCCAGCAGCCCTACAGGGGCTGCTCAGCCCCAGCATTTT. Residues: CASSPTGAAQPQHF.

CDR3 residues: CASSFGMNTGELFF. DNA of the CDR3: TGTGCCAGCAGCTTCGGGATGAACACCGGGGAGCTGTTTTTT. The chain recombines TRBV7-3 with TRBJ2-2, with D perhaps TRBD2 (5 bases). Germline CDR1 SGHTA, CDR2 FQGTGA. V was pared by 3 bases and J by 1 base, with 6 bases between. This CDR3 contains 14 residues.

The J gene is TRBJ2-1, the V gene TRBV9; TRBD2 matches 9 bases. V shed 4 bases, J shed 8 bases, and the junction held 13 bases outside the gene matches. Germline lookup yields CDR1 SGDLS and CDR2 YYNGEE. The CDR3 contains 16 residues. This CDR3 reads CASSSSGGFSGDEQFF. The CDR3 region has the DNA TGTGCCAGCAGCTCAAGCGGGGGGTTTTCGGGAGATGAGCAGTTCTTC.

The rearrangement uses TRBV5-5 and TRBJ1-4; TRBD1 matches 9 bases. This CDR3 contains 16 residues. Germline loops: CDR1 SGHKS, CDR2 YYEKEE (reference sequence). Trimming took 4 bases from V and 8 from J; bases not matched to a gene: 12. The CDR3 bases are TGTGCCAGCAGCACACTCACACCGGGACAGGGAGAAAAACTGTTTTTT. Translating gives CASSTLTPGQGEKLFF.

The chain links TRBV2 to TRBJ1-1; D is possibly TRBD1 (6 bases). The CDR3 is made up of 16 amino acids. Trimming shortened V by 4 bases and J by 2 bases, and 17 bases separated the two germline ends. Germline CDR1 SNHLY, CDR2 FYNNEI. The CDR3 here is CASSGGSTGKNTEAFF. The DNA for the CDR3 is TGTGCCAGCAGTGGAGGTTCGACAGGAAAAAACACTGAAGCTTTCTTT.

This clone was observed a few times. The chain joins TRBV24-1 to TRBJ2-7, with D tentatively TRBD1 (6 bases). The CDR3 extends over 13 amino acids. The V gene lost 9 bases and the J gene lost 0 bases, with 11 bases spanning the gap. CDR1 is KGHDR and CDR2 is SFDVKD in the germline V gene. The CDR3 sequence: CATARDNSYEQYF. For the CDR3, the DNA is TGTGCCACCGCCCGGGACAACTCCTACGAGCAGTACTTC.

CDR3 DNA: TGTGCCAGCAGCTTCGGTAGCGGGGGGACAGATACGCAGTATTTT. Protein: CASSFGSGGTDTQYF. V and J are TRBV7-2 and TRBJ2-3; 10 bases map to TRBD2. The CDR3 extends over 15 amino acids. Trimming took 3 bases from V and 3 from J; bases not matched to a gene: 3. Germline V gives CDR1 SGHTA, CDR2 FQGNSA. Together with reference TRBV7-2 and TRBJ2-3, the CDR3 gives the full variable domain: GAGVSQSPSNKVTEKGKDVELRCDPISGHTALYWYRQSLGQGLEFLIYFQGNSAPDKSGLPSDRFSAERTGGSVSTLTIQRTQQEDSAVYLCASSFGSGGTDTQYFGPGTRLTVL.

A single count supports this clone. The chain uses TRBV3-1 (or the pseudogene TRBV3-2) and TRBJ1-2; D is unclear. CDR3 length: 16 residues. V was shortened by 1 base and J by 0 bases, with 12 bases between the two germline ends. The germline gives CDR1 LGHDT, CDR2 YNNKEL (reference sequence). The CDR3 DNA reads as TGTGCCAGCAGCCAAGTTGCGGCAGTCGCTAACTATGGCTACACCTTC. Translating gives CASSQVAAVANYGYTF.

V gene TRBV5-1 combines with J gene TRBJ2-1; 8 nucleotides line up with TRBD2. The CDR3 contains 15 residues. The V and J ends lost 6 bases and 5 bases, in that order; junction bases with no gene match: 10. The germline V gene encodes CDR1 SGHRS and CDR2 YFSETQ. The CDR3 spells CASTHSGNLNNEQFF. In DNA, the CDR3 is TGCGCCAGCACCCATAGCGGGAACTTAAACAATGAGCAGTTCTTC.

This clone was seen at least ten times. The V gene is TRBV5-6, the J gene TRBJ2-5; D is possibly TRBD1 (5 bases). The CDR3 is made up of 13 amino acids. Germline V gives CDR1 SGHDT, CDR2 YYEEEE. V was cut by 4 bases and J by 1 base, with 8 bases left in between. In nucleotides, the CDR3 is TGTGCCAGCAGCCTAGACAGCCAAGAGACCCAGTACTTC. Translating gives CASSLDSQETQYF.